This T cell receptor beta chain was captured by sequencing in a study of human T cells and chemical hapten exposure. General observations from the study: With patch test score, the counts of PT1 expanded TCRs showed a positive correlation.

As originally analysed: Samples held a median of roughly 100,000 TCRs, range about 23,224–700,000. Each CDR3 protein gets one entry after TCRdb re-called the RACE reads with MiXCR. The V and J calls follow TCRdb's processing rather than the paper's. The table includes about 85,000 distinct CDR3 sequences, approximately 10% detected once. V was cut by 6 bases and J by 6 bases, with 18 bases left in between. Germline CDR1 DFQATT, CDR2 SNEGSKA (reference sequence). This CDR3 is 14 amino acids long. This clonotype was seen at least ten times. Its antigen is currently unknown. Indicated time point: patch test 2, 6 weeks after DPC sensitization. Treatment of the sample: therapeutic diphenylcyclopropenone sensitization with weekly scalp DPC. The authors' total RNA extraction used unfractionated whole blood.

The sample in question was whole blood, obtained in connection with sensitization to the hapten diphenylcyclopropenone (DPC). The source is a man aged 18 to 29 with alopecia areata. Some clones in this sample may be carry-over from other donors' samples. This chain links TRBV20-1 with TRBJ1-5; maybe TRBD1 (5 bases). CDR3 loop: CSAKIGGWGQPQHF. DNA for the CDR3: TGCAGTGCAAAAATTGGGGGTTGGGGTCAGCCCCAGCATTTT.